This entry lists 7 T cell receptor beta chains sequenced from one sample in a study of cytomegalovirus exposure and HLA in healthy donors. The PCR ran on 60 Vbeta and 13 Jbeta primers. Profiled with immunoSEQ multiplex PCR; TCRdb holds only in-frame clones, not every one. The data hold approximately 110,000 clones, with about 78% observed a single time. Material: PBMCs. The receptors come from a woman in her twenties or thirties in good health and CMV-seropositive.

This clone has just one count. V and J are TRBV25-1 and TRBJ2-3; 7 bases are a match to TRBD2. Trimming took 1 base from V and 0 from J; bases not matched to a gene: 7. The CDR3 contains 17 residues. Per the germline V gene, CDR1 is MGHDK and CDR2 is SYGVNS. The CDR3: CASSESGGVVSTDTQYF. The CDR3 nucleotides read TGTGCCAGCAGTGAATCGGGGGGAGTAGTTAGCACAGATACGCAGTATTTT.

The chain has TRBV27 and TRBJ2-1, with 11 bases lining up with TRBD2. In germline, CDR1 is MNHEY, CDR2 SMNVEV (reference sequence). The CDR3 loop spans 16 amino acids. Trimming cost V 4 bases and J 8 bases; bases outside gene matches: 10. CDR3 amino acids: CASSSLLAGAVDEQFF. The CDR3 DNA sequence: TGTGCCAGCAGTTCCCTACTAGCGGGAGCGGTTGATGAGCAGTTCTTC.

The gene calls are TRBV5-1 and TRBJ1-2, with 8 nucleotides matching TRBD1. Germline trimming cut 1 base from V and 5 bases from J; bases unmatched to any gene: 7. CDR3 length equals 15 residues. CDR1 and CDR2 from the germline V gene are SGHRS and YFSETQ. CDR3 loop: CASSLSPGQEYGYTF. CDR3 sequence (DNA): TGCGCCAGCAGCTTGTCCCCGGGACAGGAATATGGCTACACCTTC.

The chain links TRBV5-5 to TRBJ1-1; D perhaps matches TRBD1 (5 bases). Germline lookup yields CDR1 SGHKS and CDR2 YYEKEE (reference sequence). Deletions cut 5 bases from V and 3 bases from J, with 17 bases between. This CDR3 contains 15 residues. CDR3 sequence: CASRSGIGYDTEAFF. Here the CDR3 DNA reads TGTGCCAGCAGATCAGGGATTGGTTACGACACTGAAGCTTTCTTT.

The genes are TRBV2 and TRBJ2-5, with D possibly matching TRBD1 (5 bases). Germline V gives CDR1 SNHLY, CDR2 FYNNEI. The ends were cut back, 4 bases at V and 5 bases at J, with 11 bases in the middle. CDR3 length: 13 amino acids. The CDR3 region is CASSVGARETQYF. The CDR3 DNA is TGTGCCAGCAGTGTAGGGGCCCGGGAGACCCAGTACTTC. Based on the CDR3 plus reference TRBV2 and TRBJ2-5, the full variable domain is EPEVTQTPSHQVTQMGQEVILRCVPISNHLYFYWYRQILGQKVEFLVSFYNNEISEKSEIFDDQFSVERPDGSNFTLKIRSTKLEDSAMYFCASSVGARETQYFGPGTRLLVL.

This chain joins TRBV6-5 and TRBJ1-2; 11 bases are a match to TRBD1. Germline lookup yields CDR1 MNHEY and CDR2 SVGAGI. This CDR3 comprises 15 residues. The junction had 5 bases not matched to a gene; V was cut back by 0 bases and J by 8 bases. The chain's CDR3 is CASSYSGGQGEGYTF. DNA for the CDR3: TGTGCCAGCAGTTACTCCGGGGGACAGGGGGAAGGCTACACCTTC.

V is TRBV9 and J is TRBJ1-1, with a tentative D call TRBD1 (5 bases). CDR1 SGDLS and CDR2 YYNGEE come from the germline V gene. This CDR3 spans 15 amino acids. V was trimmed by 5 bases and J by 4 bases, leaving 18 bases between them. The CDR3 region is CASRPGDREGTEAFF. The CDR3 coding sequence is TGTGCCAGCAGACCCGGGGACCGGGAGGGCACTGAAGCTTTCTTT.